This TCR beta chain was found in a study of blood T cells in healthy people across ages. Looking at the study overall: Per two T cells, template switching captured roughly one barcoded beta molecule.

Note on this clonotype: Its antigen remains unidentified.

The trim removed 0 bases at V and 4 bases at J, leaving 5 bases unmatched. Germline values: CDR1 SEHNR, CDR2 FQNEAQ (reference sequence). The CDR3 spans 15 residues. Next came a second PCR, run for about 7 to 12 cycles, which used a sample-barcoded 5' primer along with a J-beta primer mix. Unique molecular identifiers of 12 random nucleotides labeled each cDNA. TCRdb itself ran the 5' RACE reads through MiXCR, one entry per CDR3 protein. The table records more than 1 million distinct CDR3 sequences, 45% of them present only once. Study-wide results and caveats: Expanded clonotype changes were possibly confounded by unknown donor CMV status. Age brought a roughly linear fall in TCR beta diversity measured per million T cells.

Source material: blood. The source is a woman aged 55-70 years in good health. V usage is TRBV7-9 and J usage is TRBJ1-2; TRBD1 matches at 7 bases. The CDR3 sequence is CASSLATGIGYGYTF. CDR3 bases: TGTGCCAGCAGCTTAGCGACAGGGATTGGCTATGGCTACACCTTC.